These T cell receptor beta chains were read from a single sample in a study of cytomegalovirus exposure and HLA in healthy donors. Only in-frame clones appear in the TCRdb table, and some are missing; sequencing was by immunoSEQ multiplex PCR. The table includes 150,000 to 200,000 clones, less than 90% detected once. The specimen was PBMCs. These TCRs come from a girl aged 5-17 years in good health and CMV-seropositive. The CDR3 runs from the conserved cysteine through the conserved F or W. A D gene is named only where the DNA matches it firmly. The size field is filled for only some rows; it gives once, few, many or a size class.

j_gene: TRBJ1-1
abundance: once
d_gene: TRBD1
v_gene: TRBV18
CDR3nt: TGTGCCAGCTCAACGACAGGGTTGAACACTGAAGCTTTCTTT
CDR3aa: CASSTTGLNTEAFF

j_gene: TRBJ2-1
abundance: -
d_gene: -
v_gene: TRBV7-8
CDR3nt: TGTGCCAGCAGCCCGCCGACTAGAGTTTGGAATGAGCAGTTCTTC
CDR3aa: CASSPPTRVWNEQFF

j_gene: TRBJ1-2
abundance: -
d_gene: TRBD1
v_gene: TRBV7-3
CDR3nt: TGTGCCAGCAGCCCAGGGGGCGCTTATGGCTACACCTTC
CDR3aa: CASSPGGAYGYTF

j_gene: TRBJ1-4
abundance: -
d_gene: TRBD1
v_gene: TRBV5-4
CDR3nt: TGTGCCAGCAGCCCCCAGACAGGGGAGAATGGAAAACTGTTTTTT
CDR3aa: CASSPQTGENGKLFF

j_gene: TRBJ2-2
abundance: -
d_gene: -
v_gene: TRBV19
CDR3nt: TGTGCCAGTAGTATTAGACAGGGGGAGCTGTTTTTT
CDR3aa: CASSIRQGELFF

j_gene: TRBJ2-7
abundance: -
d_gene: -
v_gene: TRBV27
CDR3nt: TGTGCCAGTTGTGACTTTCCCCGTAGATTGGAGCAGTACTTC
CDR3aa: CASCDFPRRLEQYF

j_gene: TRBJ1-5
abundance: -
d_gene: -
v_gene: TRBV4-1
CDR3nt: TGCGCCAGCAGCCACCCCAGGGCCTTGAACAATCAGCCCCAGCATTTT
CDR3aa: CASSHPRALNNQPQHF

j_gene: TRBJ2-5
abundance: -
d_gene: -
v_gene: TRBV10-3
CDR3nt: TGTGCCATCAGTCCGACAGACCAAGAGACCCAGTACTTC
CDR3aa: CAISPTDQETQYF

j_gene: TRBJ1-2
abundance: -
d_gene: -
v_gene: TRBV5-6
CDR3nt: TGTGCCAGCAGCTTGGGGACTGCGGCTGTGGACTATGGCTACACCTTC
CDR3aa: CASSLGTAAVDYGYTF

j_gene: TRBJ2-6
abundance: -
d_gene: -
v_gene: TRBV9
CDR3nt: TGTGCCAGCAGCCCCTCCGGGGCCAACGTCCTGACTTTC
CDR3aa: CASSPSGANVLTF

j_gene: TRBJ1-2
abundance: -
d_gene: TRBD1
v_gene: TRBV5-1
CDR3nt: TGCGCCAGCAGCTCGGACAGGGGCGGCTACACCTTC
CDR3aa: CASSSDRGGYTF

j_gene: TRBJ2-7
abundance: -
d_gene: -
v_gene: TRBV10-3
CDR3nt: TGTGCCATCAGTGTGGTGGGAGCCCCCTACGAGCAGTACTTC
CDR3aa: CAISVVGAPYEQYF

j_gene: TRBJ1-1
abundance: -
d_gene: -
v_gene: TRBV7-8
CDR3nt: TGTGCCAGCAGCTTAACGCAGGGGACCACTGAAGCTTTCTTT
CDR3aa: CASSLTQGTTEAFF